The sequence of this TCR beta chain was determined in a study of cytomegalovirus exposure and HLA in healthy donors. Study conclusions and caveats: Most sequenced TCRs were rare (though some public TCRs occurred in many donors). According to the study, some 160 TCR beta chains were cytomegalovirus-associated.

The CDR3 extends over 15 amino acids. V shed 3 bases, J shed 5 bases, and the junction held 10 bases outside the gene matches. CDR1 is SEHNR and CDR2 is FQNEAQ in the germline V gene (reference sequence). Profiling relied on immunoSEQ multiplex PCR, and the TCRdb table lists in-frame clones only, not all of them. The sample includes 35,000 to 50,000 clones, roughly 93% seen only once; the top ten take over 2%. These donors were members of the roughly 110-subject validation cohort, a group separate from the roughly 670-subject first cohort. Comment on this clone: Antigen: not known.

This chain links TRBV7-9 with TRBJ2-7; 7 positions match TRBD2. Source material: PBMCs. The clonotype was recovered from a woman aged 18 to 35 in good health and CMV-seronegative. The CDR3 nucleotides are TGTGCCAGCAGCTTGGGAGGGGTTGAACAACACGAGCAGTACTTC. This translates into CASSLGGVEQHEQYF.